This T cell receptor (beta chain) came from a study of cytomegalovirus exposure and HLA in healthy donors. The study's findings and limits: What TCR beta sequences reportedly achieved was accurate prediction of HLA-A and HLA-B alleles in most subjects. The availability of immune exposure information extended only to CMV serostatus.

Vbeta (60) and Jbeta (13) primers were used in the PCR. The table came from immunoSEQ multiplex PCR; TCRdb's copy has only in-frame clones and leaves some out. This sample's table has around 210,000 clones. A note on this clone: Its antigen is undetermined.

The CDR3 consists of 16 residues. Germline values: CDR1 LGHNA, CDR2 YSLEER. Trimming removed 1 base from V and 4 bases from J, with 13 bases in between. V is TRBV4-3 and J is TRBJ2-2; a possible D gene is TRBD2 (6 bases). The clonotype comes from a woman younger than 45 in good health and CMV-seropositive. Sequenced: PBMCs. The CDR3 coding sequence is TGCGCCAGCAGCCAAGCTGTGACCGGGGGCACCGGGGAGCTGTTTTTT. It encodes CASSQAVTGGTGELFF.